A selection of T cell receptor beta chains follows, all from one sample in a study of CD8 T cells in ankylosing spondylitis. TCRdb itself ran the 5' RACE reads through MiXCR, one entry per CDR3 protein. The repertoire holds a few hundred thousand distinct CDR3 sequences, with less than 25% as singletons. The sequencing input was blood, either unsorted or a sorted T cell fraction (not recorded which). These TCRs come from a female donor with ankylosing spondylitis or in good health (not recorded which). The CDR3 runs from the conserved cysteine through the conserved F or W. The D gene is left open where the match is weak. A clone size is listed for some rows: how often the clone was seen (once, few, many), or a class if it is expanded.

CDR3: CASSKSGTGFETQYF; DNA: TGTGCCAGCAGTAAATCCGGGACAGGGTTTGAGACCCAGTACTTC; J: TRBJ2-5; V: TRBV12-3/TRBV12-4; size: -; D: TRBD1
CDR3: CASSFSWDEQYF; DNA: TGTGCCAGCAGCTTCTCCTGGGACGAGCAGTACTTC; J: TRBJ2-7; V: TRBV7-9; size: -; D: -
CDR3: CASSRTEAFF; DNA: TGTGCCAGCAGCAGGACTGAAGCTTTCTTT; J: TRBJ1-1; V: TRBV12-3/TRBV12-4; size: few; D: -
CDR3: CAWSLGGGQPQHF; DNA: TGTGCCTGGAGTTTGGGTGGGGGACAGCCCCAGCATTTT; J: TRBJ1-5; V: TRBV30; size: -; D: -
CDR3: CAIQGDSNQPQHF; DNA: TGTGCCATTCAGGGGGATAGCAATCAGCCCCAGCATTTT; J: TRBJ1-5; V: TRBV10-3; size: few; D: TRBD1
CDR3: CASIRGNEQYF; DNA: TGTGCCAGCATCAGGGGGAACGAGCAGTACTTC; J: TRBJ2-7; V: TRBV6-5; size: few; D: TRBD1
CDR3: CASSPLGGGVYEQYF; DNA: TGTGCCAGCAGCCCCTTGGGAGGGGGAGTGTACGAGCAGTACTTC; J: TRBJ2-7; V: TRBV25-1; size: -; D: -
CDR3: CASSSSRGTAASEQYF; DNA: TGCGCCAGCAGCTCGTCGAGAGGGACTGCCGCTTCCGAGCAGTACTTC; J: TRBJ2-7; V: TRBV5-1; size: few; D: -
CDR3: CASSYSSGLRNQPQHF; DNA: TGTGCCAGCAGTTACTCGTCAGGTCTGAGAAATCAGCCCCAGCATTTT; J: TRBJ1-5; V: TRBV6-5; size: -; D: -
CDR3: CSVRDTEAFF; DNA: TGCAGCGTTCGGGACACTGAAGCTTTCTTT; J: TRBJ1-1; V: TRBV29-1; size: many; D: -
CDR3: CSARGVAGHTDTQYF; DNA: TGCAGTGCTAGAGGTGTAGCGGGACACACAGATACGCAGTATTTT; J: TRBJ2-3; V: TRBV20-1; size: -; D: TRBD2
CDR3: CATSRDSTARSGNTIYF; DNA: TGTGCCACCAGCAGAGATTCGACAGCCCGCTCTGGAAACACCATATATTTT; J: TRBJ1-3; V: TRBV15; size: -; D: -
CDR3: CAARSSGDNEQFF; DNA: TGTGCTGCGCGGAGTAGCGGAGACAATGAGCAGTTCTTC; J: TRBJ2-1; V: TRBV6-2/TRBV6-3; size: few; D: -
CDR3: CASSLGAASSYEQYF; DNA: TGTGCCAGCAGCTTAGGGGCAGCGAGCTCCTACGAGCAGTACTTC; J: TRBJ2-7; V: TRBV7-9; size: many; D: -
CDR3: CASSLGRGRHF; DNA: TGTGCCAGCAGCTTAGGGCGAGGTCGTCATTTT; J: TRBJ1-5; V: TRBV7-2; size: -; D: -
CDR3: CASSLTSAAYNEQFF; DNA: TGTGCCAGCAGCTTAACGTCGGCGGCCTACAATGAGCAGTTCTTC; J: TRBJ2-1; V: TRBV7-3; size: -; D: -
CDR3: CASSLVPTEMNTEAFF; DNA: TGTGCCAGCAGTTTAGTCCCCACAGAGATGAACACTGAAGCTTTCTTT; J: TRBJ1-1; V: TRBV12-3/TRBV12-4; size: -; D: -
CDR3: CASRGATSTGELFF; DNA: TGCGCCAGCAGAGGAGCTACCAGCACCGGGGAGCTGTTTTTT; J: TRBJ2-2; V: TRBV5-1; size: -; D: -
CDR3: CASRRTGGDEQFF; DNA: TGTGCCAGCAGGAGGACGGGAGGCGATGAGCAGTTCTTC; J: TRBJ2-1; V: TRBV6-2/TRBV6-3; size: many; D: TRBD2
CDR3: CASRGGSQETQYF; DNA: TGTGCCAGCAGAGGAGGCTCCCAAGAGACCCAGTACTTC; J: TRBJ2-5; V: TRBV12-3/TRBV12-4; size: -; D: -
CDR3: CASSGAGTSLSGPQFF; DNA: TGTGCCAGCAGTGGGGCCGGGACTAGCCTTTCGGGTCCGCAGTTCTTC; J: TRBJ2-1; V: TRBV6-1; size: -; D: TRBD2
CDR3: CAWSEGYTEAFF; DNA: TGTGCCTGGAGTGAGGGATACACTGAAGCTTTCTTT; J: TRBJ1-1; V: TRBV30; size: few; D: -
CDR3: CSGGGQGHEQYF; DNA: TGCAGCGGTGGGGGACAGGGGCACGAGCAGTACTTC; J: TRBJ2-7; V: TRBV29-1; size: -; D: TRBD1
CDR3: CASSFNSPLAAYNEQFF; DNA: TGTGCCAGCAGCTTTAACTCCCCGCTAGCGGCCTACAATGAGCAGTTCTTC; J: TRBJ2-1; V: TRBV7-2; size: many; D: TRBD2
CDR3: CASSFSGTGGRNEQFF; DNA: TGCGCCAGCAGCTTCTCCGGGACAGGGGGACGCAATGAGCAGTTCTTC; J: TRBJ2-1; V: TRBV5-1; size: many; D: TRBD1
CDR3: CASSNRGLELKEQFF; DNA: TGTGCCAGCAGCAACAGGGGTCTTGAGTTGAAGGAGCAGTTCTTC; J: TRBJ2-1; V: TRBV9; size: -; D: TRBD1
CDR3: CASSSRRDVNEQFF; DNA: TGTGCCAGTAGTTCCCGAAGGGACGTCAATGAGCAGTTCTTC; J: TRBJ2-1; V: TRBV19; size: few; D: -
CDR3: CSVTGTGGDYGYTF; DNA: TGCAGCGTCACCGGGACAGGCGGCGACTATGGCTACACCTTC; J: TRBJ1-2; V: TRBV29-1; size: many; D: TRBD1
CDR3: CASSAMGDTQYF; DNA: TGTGCCAGCAGCGCCATGGGGGATACGCAGTATTTT; J: TRBJ2-3; V: TRBV9; size: few; D: -
CDR3: CASSFWQGGTDTQYF; DNA: TGTGCCAGCAGTTTTTGGCAGGGAGGCACAGATACGCAGTATTTT; J: TRBJ2-3; V: TRBV12-3/TRBV12-4; size: -; D: -
CDR3: CASSYSGRGQPQHF; DNA: TGTGCCAGCAGTTACTCGGGCAGAGGTCAGCCCCAGCATTTT; J: TRBJ1-5; V: TRBV6-5; size: many; D: -
CDR3: CASSLGSGRAGYEQYF; DNA: TGTGCCAGCAGCTTAGGGAGCGGGAGGGCCGGTTACGAGCAGTACTTC; J: TRBJ2-7; V: TRBV7-2; size: few; D: TRBD2
CDR3: CASAWTSNYNEQFF; DNA: TGTGCTAGTGCCTGGACTTCGAACTACAATGAGCAGTTCTTC; J: TRBJ2-1; V: TRBV12-5; size: -; D: -
CDR3: CASSLLQGGPDEAFF; DNA: TGTGCCAGCAGCTTGTTACAGGGGGGACCTGATGAAGCTTTCTTT; J: TRBJ1-1; V: TRBV7-8; size: -; D: TRBD1
CDR3: CSARLSISAYNEQFF; DNA: TGCAGTGCTAGACTGTCTATCTCTGCCTACAATGAGCAGTTCTTC; J: TRBJ2-1; V: TRBV20-1; size: -; D: -
CDR3: CASSLTRYEQYF; DNA: TGTGCCAGCAGCCTGACCAGGTACGAGCAGTACTTC; J: TRBJ2-7; V: TRBV12-3/TRBV12-4; size: -; D: -
CDR3: CASSWGLRDEQYF; DNA: TGCGCCAGCAGCTGGGGACTTCGTGACGAGCAGTACTTC; J: TRBJ2-7; V: TRBV5-1; size: -; D: -
CDR3: CASSFRTGIREQYF; DNA: TGTGCCAGCAGCTTCCGGACAGGGATACGCGAGCAGTACTTC; J: TRBJ2-7; V: TRBV7-2; size: -; D: TRBD1
CDR3: CSASITGAFF; DNA: TGCAGCGCGTCAATCACCGGCGCTTTCTTT; J: TRBJ1-1; V: TRBV29-1; size: few; D: -
CDR3: CASRDKNTGELFF; DNA: TGTGCCAGCAGGGACAAGAACACCGGGGAGCTGTTTTTT; J: TRBJ2-2; V: TRBV28; size: few; D: -
CDR3: CASTLTSGMPARGEQFF; DNA: TGTGCCAGCACCCTGACTAGCGGGATGCCGGCGAGGGGTGAGCAGTTCTTC; J: TRBJ2-1; V: TRBV7-2; size: few; D: TRBD2
CDR3: CASSVSGTGVVETQYF; DNA: TGTGCCAGCAGCGTTTCCGGGACAGGGGTTGTGGAGACCCAGTACTTC; J: TRBJ2-5; V: TRBV5-5; size: -; D: TRBD1
CDR3: CASSFSGAGPTDTQYF; DNA: TGTGCCAGCAGCTTTTCAGGAGCGGGACCGACAGATACGCAGTATTTT; J: TRBJ2-3; V: TRBV7-9; size: few; D: TRBD2
CDR3: CASSFGQRDMTYEQYF; DNA: TGTGCCAGCAGTTTTGGCCAGCGGGACATGACCTACGAGCAGTACTTC; J: TRBJ2-7; V: TRBV12-3/TRBV12-4; size: -; D: -
CDR3: CASSHSPTDTEAFF; DNA: TGTGCCAGCAGCCACAGCCCGACGGACACTGAAGCTTTCTTT; J: TRBJ1-1; V: TRBV11-3; size: -; D: -